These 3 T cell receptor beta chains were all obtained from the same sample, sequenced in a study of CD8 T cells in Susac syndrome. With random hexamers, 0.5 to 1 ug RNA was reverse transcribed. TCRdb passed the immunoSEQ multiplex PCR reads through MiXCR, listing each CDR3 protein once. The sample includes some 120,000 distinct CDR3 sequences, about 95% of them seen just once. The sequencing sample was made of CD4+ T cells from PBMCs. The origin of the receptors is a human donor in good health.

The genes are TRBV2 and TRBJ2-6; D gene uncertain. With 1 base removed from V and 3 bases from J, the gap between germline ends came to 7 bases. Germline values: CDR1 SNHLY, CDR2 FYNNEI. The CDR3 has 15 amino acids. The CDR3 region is CASSEEGVGANVLTF. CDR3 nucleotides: TGTGCCAGCAGTGAAGAGGGCGTTGGGGCCAACGTCCTGACTTTC.

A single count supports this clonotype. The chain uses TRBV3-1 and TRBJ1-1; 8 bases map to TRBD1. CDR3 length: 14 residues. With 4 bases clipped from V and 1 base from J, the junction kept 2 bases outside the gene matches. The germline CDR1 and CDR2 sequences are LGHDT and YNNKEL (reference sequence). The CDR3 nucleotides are TGTGCCAGCAGCCCAGGGGGCGCGAACACTGAAGCTTTCTTT. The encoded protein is CASSPGGANTEAFF. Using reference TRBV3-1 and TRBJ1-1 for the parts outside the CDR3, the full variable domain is DTAVSQTPKYLVTQMGNDKSIKCEQNLGHDTMYWYKQDSKKFLKIMFSYNNKELIINETVPNRFSPKSPDKAHLNLHINSLELGDSAVYFCASSPGGANTEAFFGQGTRLTVV.

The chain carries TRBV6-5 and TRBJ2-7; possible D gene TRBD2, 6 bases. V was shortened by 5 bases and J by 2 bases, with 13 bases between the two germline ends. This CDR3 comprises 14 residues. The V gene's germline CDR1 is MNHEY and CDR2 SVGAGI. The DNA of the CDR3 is TGTGCCAGCAGTCCGCCGGGAGTGCCCTACGAGCAGTACTTC. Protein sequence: CASSPPGVPYEQYF.